This TCR beta chain was observed in a study of T cell responses to AZD1222 COVID-19 vaccine. Regarding the study as a whole: At baseline, just a handful of AZD1222 recipients tested seropositive.

V was pared by 5 bases and J by 5 bases, with 9 bases between. Germline V gene sequence: CDR1 LNHDA, CDR2 SQIVND (reference sequence). The CDR3 contains 13 residues. The protocol was immunoSEQ multiplex PCR, while the TCRdb copy is restricted to in-frame clones and leaves out a portion. The sample lists roughly 120,000 clones, around 90% occurring once. In this sample, this clone turned up a few times. The target antigen is unknown. The rearrangement joins TRBV19 to TRBJ2-2; a weak D match, TRBD2 (5 bases). The sequencing here drew on peripheral blood, taken on day 0 of MenACWY control vaccination. The clonotype comes from an adult in good health. The CDR3 DNA reads TGTGCCAGTAGTCTCCGGACTACCGGGGAGCTGTTTTTT. It specifies CASSLRTTGELFF.